One sample yielded the 17 T cell receptor beta chains listed below, sequenced in a study of T cells in Graves' hyperthyroidism and ophthalmopathy. TCR beta CDR3 regions were amplified from RNA transcripts. The HTBI primer set served for first-round RT-PCR of the TCR CDR3. A single record per CDR3 protein comes from TCRdb applying MiXCR to the multiplex PCR reads. Seen here are some 500,000 distinct CDR3 sequences, roughly 14% observed once, and the top ten hold around 17%. The material sequenced was blood. Source of these receptors: a woman aged 18-29 years with Graves' hyperthyroidism.

There are many counts of this clonotype. The rearrangement joins TRBV2 to TRBJ2-1; 7 nucleotides match TRBD2. This CDR3 spans 14 amino acids. Germline CDR1 is SNHLY and CDR2 is FYNNEI. J gave up 6 bases and V 3 bases, and 5 bases lay outside the gene matches. The CDR3 DNA reads as TGTGCCAGCAGTGAGTATACTAGCGTCAATGAGCAGTTCTTC. Its protein is CASSEYTSVNEQFF. Filled out from reference TRBV2 and TRBJ2-1, the complete variable domain reads EPEVTQTPSHQVTQMGQEVILRCVPISNHLYFYWYRQILGQKVEFLVSFYNNEISEKSEIFDDQFSVERPDGSNFTLKIRSTKLEDSAMYFCASSEYTSVNEQFFGPGTRLTVL.

This clonotype has at least ten counts. This rearrangement joins TRBV18 to TRBJ1-1; 7 nucleotides match TRBD1. Trimming cost V 4 bases and J 3 bases; bases outside gene matches: 8. CDR1 KGHSH and CDR2 LQKENI come from the germline V gene. CDR3 length: 15 amino acids. The CDR3, as DNA: TGTGCCAGCTCACGCTCGAGGGGGCGAGACACTGAAGCTTTCTTT. Protein: CASSRSRGRDTEAFF.

About this clonotype itself: Compared with germline, one end of the junction differs, possibly owing to a read error. The gene calls are TRBV29-1 and TRBJ1-1, with 7 nucleotides matching TRBD1. The CDR3 contains 10 residues. Germline CDR1 SQVTM, CDR2 ANQGSEA. The CDR3 sequence: CSVTGTEALF. The CDR3 coding sequence is TGCAGCGTTACCGGGACAGAAGCTCTCTTT.

The chain joins TRBV27 to TRBJ2-7; 12 nucleotides match TRBD2. V lost 6 bases to trimming and J lost 7 bases; unmatched junction nucleotides: 13. From germline, CDR1 is MNHEY and CDR2 SMNVEV (reference sequence). The CDR3 runs 16 residues. CDR3 sequence: CASSQGLAGGPGEQYF. CDR3 DNA: TGTGCCAGCAGCCAAGGCCTAGCGGGAGGGCCGGGAGAGCAGTACTTC.

This clonotype was picked up many times. The gene calls are TRBV9 and TRBJ1-6; no clear D. Germline V lookup: CDR1 SGDLS, CDR2 YYNGEE. The CDR3 contains 14 residues. Trimming cost V 0 bases and J 7 bases, with 8 bases left between them. This CDR3 reads CASSVENRNSPLHF. The DNA for the CDR3 is TGTGCCAGCAGCGTAGAAAACAGAAATTCACCCCTCCACTTT.

As concerns this clonotype: One junction end does not reproduce the germline sequence, and a read error may be involved. The chain has TRBV11-1 and TRBJ1-2; unclear D gene. The length of the CDR3 is 17 residues. CDR1 and CDR2 (germline): SGHAT, FQDESV (reference sequence). The CDR3 sequence is CASSQRETSEPNYGYTF. DNA of the CDR3: TGCGCCAGCAGCCAAAGGGAGACATCTGAGCCAAACTATGGCTACACCTTC. Filled out from reference TRBV11-1 and TRBJ1-2, the complete variable domain reads EAEVAQSPRYKITEKSQAVAFWCDPISGHATLYWYRQILGQGPELLVQFQDESVVDDSQLPKDRFSAERLKGVDSTLKIQPAELGDSAMYLCASSQRETSEPNYGYTFGSGTRLTVV.

This clonotype showed up many times. The chain uses TRBV4-1 and TRBJ1-1; 9 positions agree with TRBD1. From germline, CDR1 is MGHRA and CDR2 YSYEKL. The trim removed 0 bases at V and 4 bases at J, leaving 3 bases unmatched. The CDR3 runs to 15 residues. The CDR3 reads CASSQEGQGITEAFF. CDR3 DNA: TGCGCCAGCAGCCAAGAAGGACAGGGGATCACTGAAGCTTTCTTT.

This clonotype was counted at least ten times. The chain links TRBV10-3 to TRBJ2-1, with 11 nucleotides matching TRBD2. Germline V gene lookup returns CDR1 ENHRY and CDR2 SYGVKD. The CDR3 has 14 residues. J lost 5 bases, V lost 9 bases, and 6 bases had no gene match. The CDR3 region is CAINPGLADNEQFF. CDR3 bases: TGTGCCATAAATCCGGGACTAGCGGACAATGAGCAGTTCTTC.

This clonotype was counted between two and nine times. The rearrangement joins TRBV7-9 to TRBJ1-1; D might be TRBD1 (5 bases). This CDR3 comprises 15 residues. Germline CDR1 SEHNR, CDR2 FQNEAQ (reference sequence). V was pared by 5 bases and J by 3 bases, with 16 bases between. DNA for the CDR3: TGTGCCAGCAGCCTCGGCGGGGGTAGGGACACTGAAGCTTTCTTT. As protein: CASSLGGGRDTEAFF.

This clonotype turned up a few times. This may stem from a read error, because a much larger clone lies one nucleotide away. The chain is built from TRBV2 and TRBJ1-4; no firm D call. The CDR3 is 11 residues long. Germline V gene lookup returns CDR1 SNHLY and CDR2 FYNNEI. The CDR3 sequence is CASRIEEKLLF. Here the CDR3 DNA reads TGTGCCAGCAGGATTGAAGAAAAACTGCTTTTT.

V gene TRBV3-1 combines with J gene TRBJ1-1; D may be TRBD1 (6 bases). V lost 3 bases and J 10 bases, leaving 21 bases between the germline ends. Germline V gene lookup returns CDR1 LGHDT and CDR2 YNNKEL (reference sequence). The CDR3 consists of 15 residues. This CDR3 reads CASSQFVRGASGAFF. The CDR3 region has the DNA TGTGCCAGCAGCCAGTTCGTCAGGGGAGCGTCGGGAGCTTTCTTT.

This clonotype was found many times. The rearrangement links TRBV12-3 or TRBV12-4 to TRBJ2-7, with TRBD1 identical over 9 bases. CDR3 length: 15 amino acids. V lost 6 bases and J lost 1; bases outside the gene matches: 7. The DNA for the CDR3 is TGTGCCAGCAGACCCGGGACAGGGCTTTCCTACGAGCAGTACGTC. Translated: CASRPGTGLSYEQYV.

This clonotype was recorded at least ten times. The chain is built from TRBV30 and TRBJ2-2, with D uncertain. Germline V lookup: CDR1 GTSNPN, CDR2 SVGIG (reference sequence). This CDR3 is built from 11 residues. The V gene lost 3 bases and the J gene lost 3 bases, with 2 bases spanning the gap. Here the CDR3 reads CAWRDTGELFF. The CDR3 coding sequence is TGTGCCTGGAGGGACACCGGGGAGCTGTTTTTT.

About this clonotype itself: One base away lies a much larger clone, so this may be a sequencing read error. The rearrangement joins TRBV2 to TRBJ1-1; D not certain. CDR1 is SNHLY and CDR2 is FYNNEI in the germline V gene. CDR3 length: 14 residues. The CDR3 DNA is TGTGCCGGCAGTCACCCTGGAACCACCACTGAAGCTTTCTTT. Protein sequence: CAGSHPGTTTEAFF.

This clonotype has a count of ten or more. The rearrangement joins TRBV3-1 to TRBJ1-2, with 7 bases aligning to TRBD1. V shed 4 bases and J 6 bases; nucleotides not matched to a gene: 5. CDR1 and CDR2 (germline): LGHDT, YNNKEL (reference sequence). The length of the CDR3 is 13 residues. CDR3 in amino acids: CASSPTGIDGYTF. CDR3 nucleotides: TGTGCCAGCAGCCCGACAGGGATCGATGGCTACACCTTC.

This clonotype was picked up many times. The V gene is TRBV7-9, the J gene TRBJ1-5; D not resolved. V lost 5 bases to trimming and J lost 1 base, with 9 bases between them. The CDR3 sequence is 14 residues long. CDR1 SEHNR and CDR2 FQNEAQ come from the germline V gene (reference sequence). Here the CDR3 reads CASSEKGSNQPQHF. CDR3 DNA: TGTGCCAGCAGCGAAAAAGGGAGCAATCAGCCCCAGCATTTT. The full variable domain, its missing parts supplied by reference TRBV7-9 and TRBJ1-5, is DTGVSQNPRHKITKRGQNVTFRCDPISEHNRLYWYRQTLGQGPEFLTYFQNEAQLEKSRLLSDRFSAERPKGSFSTLEIQRTEQGDSAMYLCASSEKGSNQPQHFGDGTRLSIL.

In its sample, this clonotype was seen many times. The rearrangement uses TRBV6-1 and TRBJ1-4; D ambiguous. The V end was cut by 4 bases, the J end by 8 bases, with 11 bases between. Germline V lookup: CDR1 MNHNS, CDR2 SASEGT. CDR3 length: 13 amino acids. DNA for the CDR3: TGTGCCAGCAGTGCTTACGAGAGGGAAAAACTGTTTTTT. Translation gives CASSAYEREKLFF.